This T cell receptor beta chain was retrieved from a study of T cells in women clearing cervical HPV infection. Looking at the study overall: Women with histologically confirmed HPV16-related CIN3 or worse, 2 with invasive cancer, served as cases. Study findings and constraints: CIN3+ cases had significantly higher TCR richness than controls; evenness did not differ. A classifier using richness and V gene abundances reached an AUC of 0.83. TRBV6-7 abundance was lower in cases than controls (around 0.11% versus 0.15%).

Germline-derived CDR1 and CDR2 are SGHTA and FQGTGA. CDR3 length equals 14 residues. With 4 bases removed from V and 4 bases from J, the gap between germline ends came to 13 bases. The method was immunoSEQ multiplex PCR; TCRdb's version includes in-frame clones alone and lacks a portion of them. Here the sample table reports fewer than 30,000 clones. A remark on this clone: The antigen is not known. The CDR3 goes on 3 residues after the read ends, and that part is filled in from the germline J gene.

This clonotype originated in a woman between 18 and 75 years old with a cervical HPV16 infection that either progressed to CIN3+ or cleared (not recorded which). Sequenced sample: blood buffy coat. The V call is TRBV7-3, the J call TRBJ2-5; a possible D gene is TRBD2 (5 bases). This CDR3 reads CASSSRGRGETQYF. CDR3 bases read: TGTGCCAGCAGCTCCCGCGGCCGGGGAGAGACC.